This record concerns one T cell receptor (beta chain) sequence. The target antigen is unknown. Profiling relied on immunoSEQ multiplex PCR, and the TCRdb table lists in-frame clones only, not all of them. The sample lists fewer than 15,000 clones; 28% were seen once. Germline-derived CDR1 and CDR2 are LNHDA and SQIVND (reference sequence). The ends were cut back, 4 bases at V and 4 bases at J, with 7 bases in the middle. The CDR3 is 13 amino acids. The data were taken from a study of T cells in localized non-small cell lung cancer. Study-wide points: The study detected a median roughly 57 of the top 100 tumor clones in adjacent lung. Adjacent uninvolved lung tissue had the highest T cell clonality, exceeding tumor.

The chain links TRBV19 to TRBJ2-2, with D perhaps matching TRBD1 (5 bases). The sequence came from a female donor older than 55 with stage I lung adenocarcinoma. The sequences come from lung tumor tissue, collected before any cancer treatment. CDR3 region: CASSTGFTGELFF. DNA for the CDR3: TGTGCCAGTAGTACAGGGTTCACCGGGGAGCTGTTTTTT.